This T cell receptor (beta chain) appears in the sequencing data of a study of Graves' ophthalmopathy and Graves' hyperthyroidism. In the study overall: Peripheral blood was obtained at first diagnosis, ahead of any treatment. Overall study findings and caveats: Most thyroid clonotypes with frequency above 0.001 were detected in blood too.

V lost 4 bases, J lost 4 bases, and 4 bases stayed unmatched. CDR3 size: 13 residues. Germline loops: CDR1 DFQATT, CDR2 SNEGSKA (reference sequence). CDR3 regions of TCR beta were amplified from RNA transcripts. The authors performed first-round RT-PCR with HTBI primers and then a second-round multiplex PCR. TCRdb recomputed calls from the multiplex PCR reads with MiXCR, one row per CDR3 protein. The sample records roughly 400,000 distinct CDR3 sequences, approximately 15% being singletons. This clonotype was recorded at least ten times. Its specificity is unknown. This chain joins TRBV20-1 and TRBJ1-1; TRBD1 matches 9 bases. Sequencing was carried out using peripheral blood. This TCR derives from a woman younger than 30 with stable Graves' hyperthyroidism. CDR3 nucleotide sequence: TGCAGTGCTACCCAGACAGGGGGCACTGAAGCTTTCTTT. Translating it yields CSATQTGGTEAFF.